This entry lists 14 T cell receptor beta chains sequenced from one sample in a study of CD8 T cells in Susac syndrome (dated by TCRdb to about 2019). Libraries came from the immunoSEQ multiplex PCR assay. RNA was extracted using the RNeasy kit, and roughly 0.5 to 1 ug of the RNA was reverse transcribed with random hexamers. TCRdb's own reprocessing of the public reads used fastp at Q25 and MiXCR and kept productive beta chains. All rows with the same CDR3 protein become a single entry with the most common DNA and genes. Present in this sample are approximately 87,000 distinct CDR3 sequences, roughly 96% of which were seen just once. 0.4% to 0.45% of the sample belongs to the ten largest clones. Sequenced sample: CD8+ T cells from PBMCs. These TCRs come from a human donor with Susac syndrome.

The chain employs TRBV7-9 and TRBJ2-5, with D possibly being TRBD2 (5 bases). V lost 5 bases, J lost 3 bases, and 10 bases lay in between. CDR3 size: 13 residues. CDR1 SEHNR and CDR2 FQNEAQ come from the germline V gene (reference sequence). CDR3: CASSDSVEETQYF. The DNA of the CDR3 is TGTGCCAGCAGCGATAGCGTGGAAGAGACCCAGTACTTC.

This chain joins TRBV7-9 and TRBJ2-3, with 9 bases that match TRBD2. The germline V gene encodes CDR1 SEHNR and CDR2 FQNEAQ (reference sequence). The CDR3 is 16 amino acids. Trimming at V came to 5 bases and at J to 11 bases, leaving 17 bases not matched to a gene. CDR3 amino acids: CASSITTGTSFLWQYF. As DNA, the CDR3 is TGTGCCAGCAGCATAACTACCGGGACTAGCTTCCTATGGCAGTATTTT.

This sequence joins TRBV20-1 and TRBJ2-2; the match to TRBD2 covers 9 bases. The CDR3 extends over 15 amino acids. The germline V gene has CDR1 DFQATT and CDR2 SNEGSKA (reference sequence). The trim removed 3 bases at V and 4 bases at J, leaving 6 bases unmatched. The CDR3 DNA follows: TGCAGTGCTAGTAGACTAGCGGATGGCACCGGGGAGCTGTTTTTT. Its translation: CSASRLADGTGELFF.

J is TRBJ2-2 and V is TRBV13; 7 nucleotides agree with TRBD2. There are 18 residues in the CDR3. Germline V lookup: CDR1 PRHDT, CDR2 FYEKMQ (reference sequence). V shed 11 bases, J shed 1 base, and the junction held 19 bases outside the gene matches. Here the CDR3 reads CAWKRVAGVHGNTGELFF. The CDR3 DNA is TGTGCCTGGAAGAGGGTAGCGGGTGTCCATGGGAACACCGGGGAGCTGTTTTTT.

The chain has TRBV20-1 and TRBJ2-1, with TRBD2 identical over 10 bases. The germline V gene encodes CDR1 DFQATT and CDR2 SNEGSKA (reference sequence). The CDR3 totals 18 residues. J was trimmed by 8 bases and V by 5 bases; bases with no gene match: 21. The CDR3 nucleotides are TGCAGTGCTCGTTCGAGACTAGCGGGCTTAATAGGGACAGATGAGCAGTTCTTC. Amino acids: CSARSRLAGLIGTDEQFF.

This clonotype occurred once. The chain combines TRBV4-2 with TRBJ2-2; D is perhaps TRBD1 (6 bases). Between the trimmed V and J ends, which lost 1 base and 6 bases, there was a span of 9 bases. The V gene's germline CDR1 is LGHNA and CDR2 YNFKEQ. The CDR3 consists of 14 residues. CDR3 sequence reads: CASSQGEGAGELFF. CDR3 sequence (DNA): TGTGCCAGCAGCCAAGGCGAGGGGGCCGGGGAGCTGTTTTTT.

The rearrangement joins TRBV6-5 to TRBJ2-5; possible D gene TRBD2, 5 bases. The CDR3 sequence is 14 residues long. V lost 5 bases to trimming and J lost 2 bases, with 12 bases between them. Germline V gene sequence: CDR1 MNHEY, CDR2 SVGAGI. CDR3 in DNA: TGTGCCAGCAGTCGTACTAGTAATCAAGAGACCCAGTACTTC. This gives the protein CASSRTSNQETQYF.

V and J are TRBV5-1 and TRBJ2-1; D tentatively fits TRBD1 or TRBD2 (6 bases each). This CDR3 region has 14 residues. The V gene's germline CDR1 is SGHRS and CDR2 YFSETQ. Trimming removed 4 bases from V and 9 bases from J, with 17 bases in between. DNA of the CDR3: TGCGCCAGCAGCCTTCGGGGGCTAGATAGTGAGCAGTTCTTC. Its translation: CASSLRGLDSEQFF. Full variable domain (rest looked up from reference TRBV5-1 and TRBJ2-1): KAGVTQTPRYLIKTRGQQVTLSCSPISGHRSVSWYQQTPGQGLQFLFEYFSETQRNKGNFPGRFSGRQFSNSRSEMNVSTLELGDSALYLCASSLRGLDSEQFFGPGTRLTVL.

The rearrangement joins TRBV15 to TRBJ2-3, with TRBD2 matching 7 bases. Germline loops: CDR1 LNHNV, CDR2 YYDKDF (reference sequence). V was pared by 3 bases and J by 1 base, with 13 bases of the junction left unmatched. The CDR3 spans 18 residues. The CDR3 is CATSSPERLADRTDTQYF. CDR3 DNA: TGTGCCACCAGCAGTCCCGAGAGGCTAGCGGACCGCACAGATACGCAGTATTTT.

This clonotype was recorded only once. This sequence joins TRBV9 and TRBJ2-3, with 10 bases identical to TRBD1. Germline CDR1 SGDLS, CDR2 YYNGEE. The CDR3 length is 16 residues. The trim removed 4 bases at V and 0 bases at J, leaving 5 bases unmatched. This CDR3 reads CASSFRQGASTDTQYF. The CDR3 DNA is TGTGCCAGCAGCTTTCGACAGGGGGCTAGCACAGATACGCAGTATTTT.

J is TRBJ2-1 and V is TRBV3-1, with 7 bases matching TRBD1. Germline CDR1 is LGHDT and CDR2 is YNNKEL (reference sequence). This CDR3 has 16 residues. V dropped 1 base and J dropped 2; count of bases not matched to a gene: 5. The CDR3 sequence: CASSQVPTGTYNEQFF. The DNA of the CDR3 is TGTGCCAGCAGCCAAGTCCCGACAGGGACCTACAATGAGCAGTTCTTC.

The chain links TRBV4-2 to TRBJ1-2; 8 nucleotides agree with TRBD1. This CDR3 is built from 16 residues. J lost 3 bases, V lost 2 bases, and 8 bases had no gene match. CDR1 LGHNA and CDR2 YNFKEQ come from the germline V gene. The CDR3 reads CASSQLDRGIDYGYTF. The CDR3 DNA follows: TGTGCCAGCAGCCAACTAGACAGGGGAATTGACTATGGCTACACCTTC.

The chain combines TRBV13 with TRBJ2-3; no reliable D call. Between the trimmed V and J ends, which lost 5 bases and 4 bases, there was a span of 7 bases. This CDR3 has 12 amino acids. CDR1 PRHDT and CDR2 FYEKMQ come from the germline V gene (reference sequence). CDR3 residues: CASSATADTQYF. CDR3 sequence (DNA): TGTGCCAGCAGCGCGACCGCAGATACGCAGTATTTT.

This clonotype is a singleton in its sample. This chain connects TRBV19 to TRBJ2-5; either TRBD1 or TRBD2 may fit D (6 bases each). The length of the CDR3 is 15 residues. Trimming left V 4 bases short and J 0 bases short, with 12 bases between. Germline CDR1 is LNHDA and CDR2 is SQIVND (reference sequence). CDR3 protein: CASSSRGGNQETQYF. The CDR3 DNA sequence: TGTGCCAGTAGTAGCCGAGGGGGGAACCAAGAGACCCAGTACTTC.